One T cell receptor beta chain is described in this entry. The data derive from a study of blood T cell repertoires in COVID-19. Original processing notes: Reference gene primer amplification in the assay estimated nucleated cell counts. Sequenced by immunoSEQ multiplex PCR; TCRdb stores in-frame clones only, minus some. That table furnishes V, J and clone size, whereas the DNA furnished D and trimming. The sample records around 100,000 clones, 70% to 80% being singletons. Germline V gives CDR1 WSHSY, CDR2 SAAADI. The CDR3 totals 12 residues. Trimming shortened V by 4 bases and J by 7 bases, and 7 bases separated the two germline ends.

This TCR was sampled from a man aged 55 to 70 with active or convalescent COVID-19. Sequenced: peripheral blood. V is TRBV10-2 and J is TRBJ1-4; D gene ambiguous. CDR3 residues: CASSVTGEKLFF. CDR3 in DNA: TGCGCCAGCAGTGTCACGGGTGAAAAACTGTTTTTT.